The T cell receptor beta chain under discussion was sequenced for a study of a mutant IDH1 vaccine in newly diagnosed glioma. The data were produced by immunoSEQ multiplex PCR, yet TCRdb's version contains in-frame clones alone and is incomplete. The sample lists some 30,000 clones, roughly 80% seen once, with almost 25% in the top ten. Time point given: week 11, during vaccination. Vaccination used 300 ug of mutant IDH1 20-mer peptide per dose, with topical imiquimod. This clone has a handful of counts. Its antigen is not known. CDR3 length: 14 residues. Germline assignment: CDR1 SGHRS and CDR2 YFSETQ. V lost 3 bases and J 0 bases, leaving 6 bases between the germline ends.

The sequences come from PBMCs, collected from a glioma patient whose treatment included an IDH1 peptide vaccine. This chain connects TRBV5-1 to TRBJ1-4; D gene uncertain. This receptor was taken from a young man with glioma. This CDR3 is CASSSPPTNEKLFF. The CDR3 bases are TGCGCCAGCAGCTCACCTCCAACTAATGAAAAACTGTTTTTT.